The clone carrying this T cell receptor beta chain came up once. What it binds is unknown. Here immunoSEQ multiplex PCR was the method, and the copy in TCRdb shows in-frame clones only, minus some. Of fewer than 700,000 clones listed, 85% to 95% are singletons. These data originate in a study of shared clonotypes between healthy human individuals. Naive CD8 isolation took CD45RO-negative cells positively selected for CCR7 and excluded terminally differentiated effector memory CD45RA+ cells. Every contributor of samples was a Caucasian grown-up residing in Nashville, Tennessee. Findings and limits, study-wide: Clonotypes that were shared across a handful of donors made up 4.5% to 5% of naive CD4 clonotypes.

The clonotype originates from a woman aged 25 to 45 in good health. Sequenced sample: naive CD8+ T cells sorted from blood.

The CDR3 region is CASSFQGGPDTQYF. CDR3 DNA sequence: TGTGCCAGCAGCTTCCAGGGGGGCCCAGATACGCAGTATTTT. The rearrangement joins TRBV13 to TRBJ2-3; weak D call: TRBD1 (7 bases). Looked up from germline, CDR1 is PRHDT and CDR2 is FYEKMQ (reference sequence). Trimming pared 3 bases from V and 4 bases from J, leaving 11 bases between. The CDR3 has 14 amino acids.